These 21 T cell receptor beta chains originate from one sample sequenced in a study of T-cell memory formation after mild COVID-19 (dated by TCRdb to the early 2020s). The library came from 5' RACE. This sample was sequenced with an Illumina NovaSeq 6000. TCRdb passed the public sequencing reads through fastp at Q25 and MiXCR, retaining productive beta sequences. Identical CDR3 proteins give one entry, which carries the most common genes and DNA. The sample table shows 530,000 or so distinct CDR3 sequences, and around 15% are seen once. 8.1% of the sample comes from the top ten. Sequenced sample: PBMCs or a T cell subset sorted from them (not recorded which). Every receptor here comes from an adult woman who had mild COVID-19 (a few samples of this study predate the infection). The sample titles of this study are shuffled in the database, so cell type and time point are left out; the donor was told from shared clones.

CDR3 sequence reads: CASSSGPEMGETQYF. In DNA form, the CDR3 reads TGTGCCAGCAGCTCCGGGCCGGAAATGGGGGAGACCCAGTACTTC. The chain recombines TRBV7-3 with TRBJ2-5; D is uncertain. This CDR3 is built from 15 residues. CDR1 is SGHTA, CDR2 FQGTGA, per germline. The V and J ends lost 4 bases and 5 bases respectively, with 17 bases between them. The variable domain in full, completed from reference TRBV7-3 and TRBJ2-5, reads GAGVSQTPSNKVTEKGKYVELRCDPISGHTALYWYRQSLGQGPEFLIYFQGTGAADDSGLPNDRFFAVRPEGSVSTLKIQRTERGDSAVYLCASSSGPEMGETQYFGPGTRLLVL.

This clonotype has ten or more counts. The chain couples TRBV7-9 to TRBJ2-1, with TRBD2 matching over 10 bases. This CDR3 has 15 amino acids. Trimming cost V 4 bases and J 7 bases; bases outside gene matches: 7. CDR1 is SEHNR and CDR2 is FQNEAQ in the germline V gene (reference sequence). CDR3 sequence reads: CASSSAGGLGNEQFF. The CDR3 DNA reads TGTGCCAGCAGCTCAGCGGGGGGGCTAGGGAATGAGCAGTTCTTC.

The chain is built from TRBV30 and TRBJ2-5, with D possibly matching TRBD1 (5 bases). The V and J ends lost 3 bases and 5 bases respectively, with 19 bases between them. CDR3 length equals 15 residues. Germline V gives CDR1 GTSNPN, CDR2 SVGIG (reference sequence). The CDR3 sequence: CAWRSHETVRETQYF. The CDR3 nucleotides are TGTGCCTGGAGGTCACACGAGACAGTGAGGGAGACCCAGTACTTC.

The chain is built from TRBV12-3 or TRBV12-4 and TRBJ2-7; D perhaps matches TRBD1 (6 bases). The germline V and J ends were trimmed by 9 bases and 0 bases, with 12 bases remaining between them. The CDR3 loop spans 13 amino acids. The CDR3 loop reads CASLDSYSYEQYF. In DNA form, the CDR3 reads TGTGCCAGTCTGGACAGCTACTCCTACGAGCAGTACTTC.

This clonotype was detected only a few times. This chain links TRBV5-1 with TRBJ2-2; 8 nucleotides match TRBD1. The ends lost 0 bases at V and 4 bases at J; junction bases unmatched: 5. Per germline, CDR1 SGHRS and CDR2 YFSETQ. This CDR3 is 16 amino acids long. CDR3 nucleotide sequence: TGCGCCAGCAGCTTGGTGACAGGGGCAAGCACCGGGGAGCTGTTTTTT. Translating gives CASSLVTGASTGELFF. Based on the CDR3 plus reference TRBV5-1 and TRBJ2-2, the full variable domain is KAGVTQTPRYLIKTRGQQVTLSCSPISGHRSVSWYQQTPGQGLQFLFEYFSETQRNKGNFPGRFSGRQFSNSRSEMNVSTLELGDSALYLCASSLVTGASTGELFFGEGSRLTVL.

J is TRBJ2-7 and V is TRBV20-1, with 12 bases lining up with TRBD1. This CDR3 is 14 amino acids long. Trimming cost V 2 bases and J 7 bases; bases outside gene matches: 6. Germline lookup yields CDR1 DFQATT and CDR2 SNEGSKA (reference sequence). The CDR3 protein is CSARWDRGPWEQYF. The CDR3 DNA reads TGCAGTGCTAGATGGGACAGGGGGCCCTGGGAGCAGTACTTC.

The sample holds a few counts of this clonotype. V gene TRBV7-9 combines with J gene TRBJ1-1, with TRBD1 matching 8 bases. Losses at the gene ends were 5 bases for V and 5 bases for J; bases not matched to a gene: 10. Germline V CDR1 and CDR2: SEHNR, FQNEAQ (reference sequence). The CDR3 consists of 15 residues. The CDR3 reads CASSAGGLPGTEAFF. In DNA, the CDR3 is TGTGCCAGCAGCGCAGGGGGCCTCCCTGGAACTGAAGCTTTCTTT.

This clonotype was seen a few times. The chain is built from TRBV7-9 and TRBJ1-1; D gene ambiguous. V was trimmed by 4 bases and J by 2 bases, leaving 14 bases between them. Germline CDR1 is SEHNR and CDR2 is FQNEAQ (reference sequence). This CDR3 comprises 15 residues. CDR3 loop: CASSSPPDPNTEAFF. Written as DNA, the CDR3 is TGTGCCAGCAGCTCACCTCCGGACCCTAACACTGAAGCTTTCTTT.

The chain has TRBV7-7 and TRBJ1-2; weak D call: TRBD1 (6 bases). V was shortened by 2 bases and J by 3 bases, with 16 bases between the two germline ends. The germline V gene has CDR1 SSHAT and CDR2 FNYEAQ (reference sequence). This CDR3 is built from 16 residues. The CDR3 sequence is CASSLRRAGAHYGYTF. Written as DNA, the CDR3 is TGTGCCAGCAGCTTAAGGAGGGCAGGGGCACACTATGGCTACACCTTC.

The chain employs TRBV18 and TRBJ2-7; 7 bases align to TRBD1. After removal of 4 bases from V and 5 bases from J, the junction contained 8 bases not matched to a gene. Germline assignment: CDR1 KGHSH and CDR2 LQKENI. This CDR3 has 14 amino acids. The CDR3 bases are TGTGCCAGCTCACAGGAGACAGGGATTAACGAGCAGTACTTC. This translates into CASSQETGINEQYF.

The chain recombines TRBV6-6 with TRBJ2-1; D may correspond to TRBD1 or TRBD2 (5 bases each). The germline V and J ends were trimmed by 2 bases and 10 bases, with 24 bases remaining between them. In germline, CDR1 is MNHNY, CDR2 SVGAGI (reference sequence). The CDR3 spans 17 residues. CDR3 DNA: TGTGCCAGCAGTTACATTCGTTGGGACGGAGCGCTCGGGGAGCAGTTCTTC. Residues: CASSYIRWDGALGEQFF.

There are a few counts of this clonotype. V gene TRBV4-3 combines with J gene TRBJ1-5, with D hard to call. V was pared by 0 bases and J by 6 bases, with 12 bases between. There are 15 residues in the CDR3. In germline, CDR1 is LGHNA, CDR2 YSLEER. The CDR3 sequence: CASSQDAGTTQPQHF. CDR3 coding DNA: TGCGCCAGCAGCCAAGATGCCGGCACCACTCAGCCCCAGCATTTT.

The rearrangement joins TRBV3-1 to TRBJ1-1, with TRBD1 identical over 8 bases. With V trimmed by 8 bases and J by 8 bases, 10 bases remained unmatched. The CDR3 loop spans 13 amino acids. Germline V CDR1 and CDR2: LGHDT, YNNKEL (reference sequence). Here the CDR3 DNA reads TGTGCCAGCTTGGACAGGGTCGGGAGCGAAGCTTTCTTT. Translated: CASLDRVGSEAFF. The complete variable domain, with remaining parts taken from reference TRBV3-1 and TRBJ1-1, reads DTAVSQTPKYLVTQMGNDKSIKCEQNLGHDTMYWYKQDSKKFLKIMFSYNNKELIINETVPNRFSPKSPDKAHLNLHINSLELGDSAVYFCASLDRVGSEAFFGQGTRLTVV.

The chain carries TRBV6-5 and TRBJ2-7, with 7 nucleotides matching TRBD2. CDR1 is MNHEY and CDR2 is SVGAGI in the germline V gene. The CDR3 extends over 15 amino acids. V lost 1 base and J lost 0; bases outside the gene matches: 3. The CDR3 reads CASSYLGGSSYEQYF. DNA for the CDR3: TGTGCCAGCAGTTACTTGGGCGGGAGCTCCTACGAGCAGTACTTC.

This clonotype was seen a handful of times. The chain recombines TRBV19 with TRBJ2-7; tentative D call: TRBD2 (6 bases). Trimming removed 1 base at V and 0 bases at J, with 10 bases between. Germline V gene lookup returns CDR1 LNHDA and CDR2 SQIVND (reference sequence). The CDR3 totals 15 residues. The CDR3 is CASSIAAGSSYEQYF. In DNA form, the CDR3 reads TGTGCCAGTAGTATAGCGGCGGGGAGCTCCTACGAGCAGTACTTC.

V is TRBV23-1 and J is TRBJ2-3; D gene unclear. TRBV23-1 is identified as an open reading frame with a role that is uncertain. Trimming stripped 0 bases from V and 5 bases from J, with 12 bases between. CDR3 length: 15 amino acids. The CDR3 bases are TGCGCCAGCAGTCAATCAAAAGGGTCCAAAGATACGCAGTATTTT. Translating gives CASSQSKGSKDTQYF.

In its sample, this clonotype was seen a few times. The rearrangement links TRBV13 to TRBJ2-5, with 9 bases that match TRBD1. V dropped 3 bases and J dropped 4; count of bases not matched to a gene: 6. The CDR3 sequence is 15 residues long. CDR1 and CDR2 from the germline V gene are PRHDT and FYEKMQ (reference sequence). The CDR3 loop reads CASSLGQGFPETQYF. The CDR3 DNA follows: TGTGCCAGCAGCTTGGGACAGGGCTTCCCAGAGACCCAGTACTTC.

This clonotype was counted many times. The chain employs TRBV4-1 and TRBJ2-7; D not resolved. CDR1 and CDR2 (germline): MGHRA, YSYEKL. The CDR3 length is 15 residues. The V gene lost 0 bases and the J gene lost 0 bases, with 9 bases spanning the gap. CDR3 residues: CASSQDSGSSYEQYF. Here the CDR3 DNA reads TGCGCCAGCAGCCAAGATTCCGGCAGCTCCTACGAGCAGTACTTC.

The genes are TRBV20-1 and TRBJ2-2; tentatively, D is TRBD1 (6 bases). Per the germline V gene, CDR1 is DFQATT and CDR2 is SNEGSKA (reference sequence). The CDR3 is 18 residues long. V was cut by 6 bases and J by 7 bases, with 30 bases left in between. The CDR3 DNA follows: TGCAGTGCCCTCCAAGCCAACAGGGCGCTTTCTTTAGGCGGGGAGCTGTTTTTT. Its translation is CSALQANRALSLGGELFF.

The V and J genes are TRBV6-2 or TRBV6-3 and TRBJ1-2, with D unresolved. The CDR3 consists of 16 residues. Per germline, CDR1 MNHEY and CDR2 SVGEGT. V was pared by 2 bases and J by 4 bases, with 17 bases between. CDR3 nucleotides: TGTGCCAGCAGTTACCTTTCTGCGAGCCCCGTCTATGGCTACACCTTC. Residues: CASSYLSASPVYGYTF.

The V call is TRBV5-1, the J call TRBJ1-4; D gene unclear. CDR3 length equals 13 residues. Germline V CDR1 and CDR2: SGHRS, YFSETQ. The ends were cut back, 0 bases at V and 8 bases at J, with 8 bases in the middle. In DNA form, the CDR3 reads TGCGCCAGCAGCTTGGAGCGGGGAGAAAAACTGTTTTTT. As protein: CASSLERGEKLFF.